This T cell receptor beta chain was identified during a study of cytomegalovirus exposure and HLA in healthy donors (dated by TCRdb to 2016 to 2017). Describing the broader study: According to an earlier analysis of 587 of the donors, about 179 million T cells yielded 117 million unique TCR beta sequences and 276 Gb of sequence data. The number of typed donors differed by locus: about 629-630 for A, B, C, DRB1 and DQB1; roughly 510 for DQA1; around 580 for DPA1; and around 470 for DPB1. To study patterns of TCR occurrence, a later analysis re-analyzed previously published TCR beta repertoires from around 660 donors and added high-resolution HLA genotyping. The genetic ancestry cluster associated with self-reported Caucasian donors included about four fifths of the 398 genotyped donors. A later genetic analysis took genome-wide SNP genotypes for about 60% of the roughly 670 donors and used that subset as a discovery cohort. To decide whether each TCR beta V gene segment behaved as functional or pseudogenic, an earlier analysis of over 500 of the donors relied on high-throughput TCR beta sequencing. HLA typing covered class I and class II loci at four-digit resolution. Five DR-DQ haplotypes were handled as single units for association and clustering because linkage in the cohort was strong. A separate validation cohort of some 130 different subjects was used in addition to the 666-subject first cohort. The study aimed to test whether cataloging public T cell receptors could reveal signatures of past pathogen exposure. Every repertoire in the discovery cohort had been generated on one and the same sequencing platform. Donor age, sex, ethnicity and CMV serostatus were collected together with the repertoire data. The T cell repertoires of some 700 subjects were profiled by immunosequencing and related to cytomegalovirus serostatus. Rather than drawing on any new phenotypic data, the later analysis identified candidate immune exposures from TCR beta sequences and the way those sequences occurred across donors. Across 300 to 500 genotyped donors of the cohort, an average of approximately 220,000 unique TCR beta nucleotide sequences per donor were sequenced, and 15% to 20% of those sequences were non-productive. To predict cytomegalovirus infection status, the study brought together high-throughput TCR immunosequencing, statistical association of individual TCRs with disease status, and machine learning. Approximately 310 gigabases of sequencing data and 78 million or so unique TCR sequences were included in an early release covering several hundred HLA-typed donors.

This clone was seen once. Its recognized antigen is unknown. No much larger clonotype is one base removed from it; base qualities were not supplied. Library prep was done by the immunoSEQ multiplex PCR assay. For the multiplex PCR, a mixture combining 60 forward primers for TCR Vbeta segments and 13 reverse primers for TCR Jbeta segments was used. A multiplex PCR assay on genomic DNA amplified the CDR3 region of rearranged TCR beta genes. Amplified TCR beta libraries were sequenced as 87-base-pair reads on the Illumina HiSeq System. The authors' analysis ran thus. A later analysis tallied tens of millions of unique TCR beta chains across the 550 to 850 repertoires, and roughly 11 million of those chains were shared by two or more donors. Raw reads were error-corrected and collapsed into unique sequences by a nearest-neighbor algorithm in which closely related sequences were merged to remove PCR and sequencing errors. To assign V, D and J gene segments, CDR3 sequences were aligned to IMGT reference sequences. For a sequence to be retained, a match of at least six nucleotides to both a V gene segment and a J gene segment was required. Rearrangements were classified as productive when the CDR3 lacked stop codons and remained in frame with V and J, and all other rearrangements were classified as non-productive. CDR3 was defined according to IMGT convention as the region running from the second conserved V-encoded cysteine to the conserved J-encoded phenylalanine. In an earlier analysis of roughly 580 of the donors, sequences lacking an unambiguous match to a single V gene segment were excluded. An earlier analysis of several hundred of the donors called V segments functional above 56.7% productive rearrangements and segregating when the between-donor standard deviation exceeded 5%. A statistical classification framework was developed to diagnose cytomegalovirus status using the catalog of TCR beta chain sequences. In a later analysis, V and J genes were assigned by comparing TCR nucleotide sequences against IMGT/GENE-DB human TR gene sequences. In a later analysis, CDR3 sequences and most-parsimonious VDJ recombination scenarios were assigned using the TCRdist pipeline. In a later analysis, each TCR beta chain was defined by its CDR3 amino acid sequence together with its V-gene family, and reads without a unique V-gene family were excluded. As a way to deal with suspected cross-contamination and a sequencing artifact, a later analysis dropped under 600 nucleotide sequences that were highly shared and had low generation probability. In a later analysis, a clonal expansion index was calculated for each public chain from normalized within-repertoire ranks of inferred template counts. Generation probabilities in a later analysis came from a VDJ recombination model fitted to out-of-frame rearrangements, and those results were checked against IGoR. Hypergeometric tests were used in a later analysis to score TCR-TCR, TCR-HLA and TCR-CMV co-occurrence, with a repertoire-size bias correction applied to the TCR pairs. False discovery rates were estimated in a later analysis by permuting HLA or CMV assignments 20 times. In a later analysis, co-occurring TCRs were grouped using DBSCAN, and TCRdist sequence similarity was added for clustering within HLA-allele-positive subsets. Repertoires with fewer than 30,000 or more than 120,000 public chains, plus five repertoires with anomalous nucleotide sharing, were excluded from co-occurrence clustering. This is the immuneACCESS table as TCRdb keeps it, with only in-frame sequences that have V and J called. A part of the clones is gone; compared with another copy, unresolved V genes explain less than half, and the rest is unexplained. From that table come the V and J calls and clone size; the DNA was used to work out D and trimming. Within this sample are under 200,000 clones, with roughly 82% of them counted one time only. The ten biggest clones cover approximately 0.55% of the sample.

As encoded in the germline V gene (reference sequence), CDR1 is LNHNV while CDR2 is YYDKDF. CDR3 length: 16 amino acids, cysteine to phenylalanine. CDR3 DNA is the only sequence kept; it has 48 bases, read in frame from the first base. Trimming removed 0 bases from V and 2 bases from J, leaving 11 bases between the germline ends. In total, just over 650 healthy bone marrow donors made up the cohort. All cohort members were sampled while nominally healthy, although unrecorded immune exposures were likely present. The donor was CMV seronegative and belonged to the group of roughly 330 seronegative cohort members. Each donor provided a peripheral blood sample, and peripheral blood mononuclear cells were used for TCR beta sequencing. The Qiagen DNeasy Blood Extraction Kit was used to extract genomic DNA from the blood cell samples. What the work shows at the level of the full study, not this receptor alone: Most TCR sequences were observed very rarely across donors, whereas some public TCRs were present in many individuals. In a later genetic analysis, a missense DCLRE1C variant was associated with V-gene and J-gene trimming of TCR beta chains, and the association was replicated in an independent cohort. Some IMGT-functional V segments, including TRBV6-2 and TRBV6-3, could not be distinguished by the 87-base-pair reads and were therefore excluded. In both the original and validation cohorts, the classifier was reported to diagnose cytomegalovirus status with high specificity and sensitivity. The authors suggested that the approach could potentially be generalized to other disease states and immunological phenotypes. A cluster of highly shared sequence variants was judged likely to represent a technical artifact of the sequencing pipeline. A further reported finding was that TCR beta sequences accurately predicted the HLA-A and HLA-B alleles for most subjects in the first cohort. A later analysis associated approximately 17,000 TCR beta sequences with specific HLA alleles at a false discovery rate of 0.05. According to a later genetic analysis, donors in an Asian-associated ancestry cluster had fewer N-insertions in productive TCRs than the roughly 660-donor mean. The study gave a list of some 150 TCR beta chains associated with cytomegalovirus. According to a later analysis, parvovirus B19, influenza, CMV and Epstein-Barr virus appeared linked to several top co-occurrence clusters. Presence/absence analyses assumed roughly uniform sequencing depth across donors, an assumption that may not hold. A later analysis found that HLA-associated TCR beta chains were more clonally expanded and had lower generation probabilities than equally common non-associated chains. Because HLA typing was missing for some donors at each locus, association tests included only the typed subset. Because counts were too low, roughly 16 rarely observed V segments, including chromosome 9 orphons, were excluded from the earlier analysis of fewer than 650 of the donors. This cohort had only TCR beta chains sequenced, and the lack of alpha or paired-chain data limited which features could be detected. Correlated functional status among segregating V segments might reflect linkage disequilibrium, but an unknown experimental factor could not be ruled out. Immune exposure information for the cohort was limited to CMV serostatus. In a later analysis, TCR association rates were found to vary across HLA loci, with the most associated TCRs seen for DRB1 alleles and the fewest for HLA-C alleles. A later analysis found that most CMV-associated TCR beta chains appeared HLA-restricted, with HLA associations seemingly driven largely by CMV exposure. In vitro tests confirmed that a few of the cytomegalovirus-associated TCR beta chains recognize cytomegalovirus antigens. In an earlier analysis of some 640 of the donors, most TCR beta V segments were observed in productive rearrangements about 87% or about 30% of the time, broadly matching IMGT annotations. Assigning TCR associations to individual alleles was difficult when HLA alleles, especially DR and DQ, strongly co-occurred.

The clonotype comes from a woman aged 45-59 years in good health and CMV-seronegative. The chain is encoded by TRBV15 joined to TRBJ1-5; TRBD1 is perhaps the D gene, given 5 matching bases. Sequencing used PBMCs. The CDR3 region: CATSREGGLGNQPQHF. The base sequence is TGTGCCACCAGCAGAGAGGGGGGGTTAGGCAATCAGCCCCAGCATTTT.